What follows describes a single T cell receptor (beta chain). The target antigen is unknown. This record belongs to a study of cytomegalovirus exposure and HLA in healthy donors. General observations from the study: A later analysis, which compared TCR beta chains of equal frequency, found the HLA-associated ones more clonally expanded. Sequencing likely generated an artifact that appeared as a cluster of highly shared sequence variants. An analysis done earlier found most TCR beta V segments productive about 87% or about 30% of the time.

This CDR3 region has 15 residues. V lost 1 base and J 8 bases, leaving 14 bases between the germline ends. CDR1 and CDR2 from the germline V gene are SNHLY and FYNNEI. Primers for the PCR totalled 60 Vbeta and 13 Jbeta. This table comes from immunoSEQ multiplex PCR, and its TCRdb copy is limited to in-frame clones, with some not included. This sample yields around 200,000 clones, of which around three quarters are seen a single time; under 0.8% belongs to the top ten. The rearrangement uses TRBV2 and TRBJ1-4; D remains ambiguous. The TCR was taken from a boy aged 5 to 17 in good health and CMV-seronegative. Sequences were obtained from PBMCs. CDR3 coding DNA: TGTGCCAGCAGTGAAGTTTCGAGGAGGGCAGAAAAACTGTTTTTT. It codes for CASSEVSRRAEKLFF.